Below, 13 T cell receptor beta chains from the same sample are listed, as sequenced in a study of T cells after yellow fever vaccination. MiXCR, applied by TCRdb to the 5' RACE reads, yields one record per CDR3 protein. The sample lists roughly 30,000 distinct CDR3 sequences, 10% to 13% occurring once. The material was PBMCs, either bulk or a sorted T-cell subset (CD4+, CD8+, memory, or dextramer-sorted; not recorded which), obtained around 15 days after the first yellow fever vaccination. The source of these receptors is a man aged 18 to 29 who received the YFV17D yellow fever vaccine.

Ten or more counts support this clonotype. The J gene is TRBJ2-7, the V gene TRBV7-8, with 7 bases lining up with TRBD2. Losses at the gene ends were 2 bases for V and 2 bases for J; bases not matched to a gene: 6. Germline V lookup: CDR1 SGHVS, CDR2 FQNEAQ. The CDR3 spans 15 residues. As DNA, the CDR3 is TGTGCCAGCAGCTTACGGGCTAGCGGTACCTACGAGCAGTACTTC. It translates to CASSLRASGTYEQYF.

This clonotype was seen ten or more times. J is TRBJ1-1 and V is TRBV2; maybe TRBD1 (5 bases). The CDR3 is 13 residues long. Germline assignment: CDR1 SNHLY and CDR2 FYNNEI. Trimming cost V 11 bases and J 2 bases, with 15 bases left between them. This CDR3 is CAGGTQANTEAFF. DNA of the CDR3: TGTGCCGGGGGAACGCAGGCAAACACTGAAGCTTTCTTT.

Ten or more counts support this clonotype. CDR3: CASSLEAGGGYEQYV. CDR3 in DNA: TGTGCCAGCAGTTTAGAGGCCGGGGGTGGGTACGAGCAGTACGTC. The chain employs TRBV12-3 or TRBV12-4 and TRBJ2-7, with a weak D call TRBD2 (6 bases). V gave up 1 base and J gave up 4 bases, with 14 bases separating them. This CDR3 region has 15 residues.

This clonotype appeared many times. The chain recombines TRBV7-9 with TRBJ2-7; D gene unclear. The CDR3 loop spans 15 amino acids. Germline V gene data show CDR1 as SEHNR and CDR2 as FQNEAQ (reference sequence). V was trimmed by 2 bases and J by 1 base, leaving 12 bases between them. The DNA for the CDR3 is TGTGCCAGCAGCTTATCGTTTGGGCTATCCTACGAGCAGTACGTC. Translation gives CASSLSFGLSYEQYV.

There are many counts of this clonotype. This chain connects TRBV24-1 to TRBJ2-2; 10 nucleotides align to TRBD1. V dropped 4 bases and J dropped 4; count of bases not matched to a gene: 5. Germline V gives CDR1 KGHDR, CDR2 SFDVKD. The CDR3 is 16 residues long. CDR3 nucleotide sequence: TGTGCCACCAGTGAGACCGGACAGGGGGGCACCGGGGAGCTGTTTTTT. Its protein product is CATSETGQGGTGELFF.

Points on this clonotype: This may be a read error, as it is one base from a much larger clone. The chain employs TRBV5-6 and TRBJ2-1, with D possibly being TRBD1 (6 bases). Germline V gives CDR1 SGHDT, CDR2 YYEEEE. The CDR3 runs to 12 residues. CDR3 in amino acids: CAGSPTGMEQFF. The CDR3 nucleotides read TGTGCCGGCAGCCCCACAGGGATGGAGCAGTTCTTC.

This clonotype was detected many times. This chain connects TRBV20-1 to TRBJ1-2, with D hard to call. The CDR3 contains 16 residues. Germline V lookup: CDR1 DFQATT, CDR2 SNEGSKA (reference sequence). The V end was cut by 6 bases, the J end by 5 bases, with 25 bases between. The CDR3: CSAPASALAQRYGYTF. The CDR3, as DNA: TGCAGTGCCCCCGCGTCCGCTCTCGCGCAGAGATATGGCTACACCTTC.

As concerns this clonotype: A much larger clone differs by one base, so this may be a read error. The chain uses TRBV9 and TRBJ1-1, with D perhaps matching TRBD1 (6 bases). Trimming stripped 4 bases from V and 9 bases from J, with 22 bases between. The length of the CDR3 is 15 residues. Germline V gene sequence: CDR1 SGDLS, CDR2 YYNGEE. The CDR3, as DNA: TGTGCCAGCAGCCCCGGGGGGGCCCAAAGCGCTCAAGCTTTCTTT. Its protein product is CASSPGGAQSAQAFF.

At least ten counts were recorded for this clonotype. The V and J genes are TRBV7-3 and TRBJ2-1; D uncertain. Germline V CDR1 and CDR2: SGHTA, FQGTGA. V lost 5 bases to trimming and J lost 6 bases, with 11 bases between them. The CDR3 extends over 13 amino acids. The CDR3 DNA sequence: TGTGCCAGCAGCCCCGCCCCCCGCAATGAGCAGTTCTTC. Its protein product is CASSPAPRNEQFF.

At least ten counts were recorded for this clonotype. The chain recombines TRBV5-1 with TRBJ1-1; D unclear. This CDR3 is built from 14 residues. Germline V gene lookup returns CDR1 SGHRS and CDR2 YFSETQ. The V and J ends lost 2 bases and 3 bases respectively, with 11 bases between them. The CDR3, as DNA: TGCGCCAGCAGCTTTAGCACGGATTACACTGAAGCTTTCTTT. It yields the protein CASSFSTDYTEAFF.

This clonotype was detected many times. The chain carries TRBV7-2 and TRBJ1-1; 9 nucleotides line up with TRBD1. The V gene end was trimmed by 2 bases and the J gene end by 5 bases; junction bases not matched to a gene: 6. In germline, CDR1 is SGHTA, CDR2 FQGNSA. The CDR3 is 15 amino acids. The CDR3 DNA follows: TGTGCCAGCAGCTTACGGACAGGGGTAGGAACTGAAGCTTTCTTT. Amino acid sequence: CASSLRTGVGTEAFF.

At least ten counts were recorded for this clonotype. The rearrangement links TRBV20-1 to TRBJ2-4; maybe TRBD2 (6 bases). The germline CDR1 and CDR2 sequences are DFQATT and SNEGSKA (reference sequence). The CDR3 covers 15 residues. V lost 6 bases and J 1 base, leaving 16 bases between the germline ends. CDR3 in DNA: TGCAGTGCCTTCGAGGGGAGGATGGCCAAAAACATTCAGTACTTC. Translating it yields CSAFEGRMAKNIQYF.

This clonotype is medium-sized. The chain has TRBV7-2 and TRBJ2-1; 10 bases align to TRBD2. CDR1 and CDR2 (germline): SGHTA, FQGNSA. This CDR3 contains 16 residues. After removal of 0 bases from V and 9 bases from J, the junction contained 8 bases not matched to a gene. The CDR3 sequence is CASSLATQAGGGEQFF. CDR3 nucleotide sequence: TGTGCCAGCAGCTTAGCGACGCAAGCGGGGGGGGGTGAGCAGTTCTTC.